This TCR beta chain was retrieved from a study of cytomegalovirus exposure and HLA in healthy donors. PCR primers comprised 60 Vbeta and 13 Jbeta primers. Only in-frame clones appear in the TCRdb table, and some are missing; sequencing was by immunoSEQ multiplex PCR. The table records roughly 180,000 clones, less than 80% of them present only once. Points on this clone: The antigen is not known.

General observations from the study: In a later analysis, a missense DCLRE1C variant was linked to TCR beta V- and J-gene trimming.

CDR1 and CDR2 (germline): MDHEN, SYDVKM. Trimming removed 4 bases from V and 4 bases from J, with 16 bases in between. The CDR3 length is 15 residues. The sequenced sample was PBMCs. J is TRBJ1-1 and V is TRBV28, with TRBD1 as a possible D gene (5 bases). This TCR derives from a man between 18 and 35 years old in good health and CMV-seronegative. CDR3 region: CASSSTASGSTEAFF. The CDR3 DNA is TGTGCCAGCAGTTCGACAGCATCAGGATCCACTGAAGCTTTCTTT.